A single sample is the source of the 10 T cell receptor beta chains below, sequenced in a study of CD8+CD57+ T cells in acquired aplastic anemia. TCR beta VDJ combinations and CDR3 sequences were profiled from genomic DNA. TCRdb re-analysed the reads in MiXCR, keeping a single row per CDR3 protein. Of roughly 280,000 distinct CDR3 sequences listed, approximately 60% are singletons. Sequencing was done on patients that had shown CD8+CD57+ cell expansion by flow cytometry. The sample comprised sorted CD4+, CD8+, or CD8+CD57+ T cells (not recorded which) from PBMCs. The origin of the receptors is a human donor with aplastic anemia.

This chain connects TRBV10-3 to TRBJ2-2, with a tentative D call TRBD2 (5 bases). Trimming removed 4 bases from V and 6 bases from J, with 18 bases in between. Germline CDR1 reads ENHRY; CDR2 reads SYGVKD. The CDR3 consists of 16 residues. CDR3: CAISATSPRSSGELFF. As DNA, the CDR3 is TGTGCCATCAGTGCAACTAGTCCGCGGTCCTCCGGGGAGCTGTTTTTT.

This clonotype has just a few counts. This rearrangement joins TRBV2 to TRBJ2-7, with no clear D. The CDR3 consists of 13 residues. Trimming pared 8 bases from V and 0 bases from J, leaving 11 bases between. CDR1 is SNHLY and CDR2 is FYNNEI in the germline V gene. The CDR3 nucleotides read TGTGCCAGCCAACTTTGGAGCTCCTACGAGCAGTACTTC. Amino acid sequence: CASQLWSSYEQYF.

The chain recombines TRBV5-1 with TRBJ2-1, with 8 nucleotides matching TRBD2. Germline CDR1 is SGHRS and CDR2 is YFSETQ. J gave up 8 bases and V 0 bases, and 4 bases lay outside the gene matches. The CDR3 loop spans 14 amino acids. CDR3 nucleotide sequence: TGCGCCAGCAGCTTGGGCGGACTAGCCGATGAGCAGTTCTTC. This sequence encodes CASSLGGLADEQFF.

This sequence joins TRBV5-6 and TRBJ2-7; tentatively, D is TRBD1 (5 bases). The CDR3 sequence is 15 residues long. Germline V gene lookup returns CDR1 SGHDT and CDR2 YYEEEE. Deletions cut 5 bases from V and 6 bases from J, with 21 bases between. CDR3 sequence reads: CASRSLTVPRGEQYF. The CDR3 coding sequence is TGTGCCAGCAGGTCCTTGACGGTGCCTAGGGGCGAGCAGTACTTC.

This chain links TRBV10-3 with TRBJ1-2; D perhaps matches TRBD1 (6 bases). Trimming cost V 0 bases and J 7 bases, with 9 bases left between them. Germline assignment: CDR1 ENHRY and CDR2 SYGVKD. CDR3 length: 13 residues. CDR3 region: CAISESETGGYTF. The CDR3 DNA follows: TGTGCCATCAGTGAGTCGGAGACAGGTGGCTACACCTTC.

The rearrangement joins TRBV7-9 to TRBJ1-5; D not certain. V was shortened by 2 bases and J by 11 bases, with 10 bases between the two germline ends. The germline CDR1 and CDR2 sequences are SEHNR and FQNEAQ (reference sequence). The CDR3 contains 12 residues. The CDR3 loop is CASSLNQETQHF. The CDR3 DNA reads TGTGCCAGCAGCTTAAACCAAGAGACCCAGCATTTT.

The CDR3 spells CASSAEPGQAFEQYF. The CDR3 nucleotides read TGCGCCAGCAGCGCCGAACCGGGACAGGCGTTCGAGCAGTACTTC. The chain uses TRBV5-1 and TRBJ2-7, with TRBD1 matching 8 bases. The CDR3 is made up of 15 amino acids. CDR1 and CDR2 (germline): SGHRS, YFSETQ. Trimming removed 4 bases from V and 6 bases from J; junction bases left unmatched: 12.

The genes are TRBV12-3 or TRBV12-4 and TRBJ1-2, with 10 bases fitting TRBD1. V shed 6 bases and J 4 bases; nucleotides not matched to a gene: 8. CDR3 size: 15 residues. CDR3 in amino acids: CASSPGTGVIYGYTF. CDR3 in DNA: TGTGCCAGCAGCCCCGGGACAGGGGTTATCTATGGCTACACCTTC.

The chain has TRBV7-9 and TRBJ1-2; D gene unclear. The CDR3 is 16 residues long. Trimming removed 5 bases at V and 3 bases at J, with 19 bases between. Looked up from germline, CDR1 is SEHNR and CDR2 is FQNEAQ (reference sequence). The CDR3 loop reads CASSRVNTEAHYGYTF. The DNA of the CDR3 is TGTGCCAGCAGCAGGGTGAACACTGAAGCTCACTATGGCTACACCTTC. Filled out from reference TRBV7-9 and TRBJ1-2, the complete variable domain reads DTGVSQNPRHKITKRGQNVTFRCDPISEHNRLYWYRQTLGQGPEFLTYFQNEAQLEKSRLLSDRFSAERPKGSFSTLEIQRTEQGDSAMYLCASSRVNTEAHYGYTFGSGTRLTVV.

This clonotype occurred a few times. V gene TRBV24-1 combines with J gene TRBJ1-1; D might be TRBD1 (5 bases). V was clipped by 4 bases and J by 4 bases, with 12 bases between them. Per the germline V gene, CDR1 is KGHDR and CDR2 is SFDVKD. The CDR3 has 14 amino acids. The CDR3 DNA reads as TGTGCCACCAGTGAGAGGGGTGGGGGCACTGAAGCTTTCTTT. It encodes CATSERGGGTEAFF.